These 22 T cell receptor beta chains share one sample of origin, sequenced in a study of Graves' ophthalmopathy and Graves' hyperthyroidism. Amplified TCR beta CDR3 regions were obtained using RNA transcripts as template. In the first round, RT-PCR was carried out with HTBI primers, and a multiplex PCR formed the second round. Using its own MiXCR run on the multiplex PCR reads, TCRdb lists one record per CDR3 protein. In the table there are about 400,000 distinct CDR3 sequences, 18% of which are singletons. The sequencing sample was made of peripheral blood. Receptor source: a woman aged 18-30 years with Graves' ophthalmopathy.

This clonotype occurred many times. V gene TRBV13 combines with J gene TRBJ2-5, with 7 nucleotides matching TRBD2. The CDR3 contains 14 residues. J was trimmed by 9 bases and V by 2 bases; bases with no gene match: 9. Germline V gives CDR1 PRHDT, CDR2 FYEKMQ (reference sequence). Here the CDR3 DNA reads TGTGCCAGCAGCTTAACGGTTAGCGGGTTCGCCCAGTACTTC. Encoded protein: CASSLTVSGFAQYF.

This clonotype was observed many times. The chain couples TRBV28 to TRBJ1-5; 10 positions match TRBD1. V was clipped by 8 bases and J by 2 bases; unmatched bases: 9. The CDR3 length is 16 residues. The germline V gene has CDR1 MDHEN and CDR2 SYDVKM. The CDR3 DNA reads TGTGCCAGCGCCGGGACAGGGGTAGCGGGCAATCAGCCCCAGCATTTT. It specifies CASAGTGVAGNQPQHF.

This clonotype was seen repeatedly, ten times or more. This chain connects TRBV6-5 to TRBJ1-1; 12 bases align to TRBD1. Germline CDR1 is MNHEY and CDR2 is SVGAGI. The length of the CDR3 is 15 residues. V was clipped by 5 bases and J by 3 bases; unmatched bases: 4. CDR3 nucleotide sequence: TGTGCCAGCAGTCTGGGACAGGGGGCTGACACTGAAGCTTTCTTT. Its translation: CASSLGQGADTEAFF.

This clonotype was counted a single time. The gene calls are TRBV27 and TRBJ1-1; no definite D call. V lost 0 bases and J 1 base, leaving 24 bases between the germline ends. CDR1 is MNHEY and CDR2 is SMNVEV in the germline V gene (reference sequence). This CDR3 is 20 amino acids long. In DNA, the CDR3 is TGTGCCAGCAGTTTATCCATCATACGGCCCGGCGGGGTGCAGAACACTGAAGCTTTCTTT. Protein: CASSLSIIRPGGVQNTEAFF.

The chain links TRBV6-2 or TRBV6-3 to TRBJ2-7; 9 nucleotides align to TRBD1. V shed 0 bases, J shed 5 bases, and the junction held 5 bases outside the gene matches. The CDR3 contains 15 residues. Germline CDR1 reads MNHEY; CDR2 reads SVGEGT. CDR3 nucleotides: TGTGCCAGCAGTTACTCCCGGGACAGGGTTGACGAGCAGTACTTC. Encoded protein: CASSYSRDRVDEQYF.

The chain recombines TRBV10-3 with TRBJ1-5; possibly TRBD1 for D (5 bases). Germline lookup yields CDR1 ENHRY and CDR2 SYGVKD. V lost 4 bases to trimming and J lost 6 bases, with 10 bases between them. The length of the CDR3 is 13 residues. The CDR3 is CAISGGDRQPQHF. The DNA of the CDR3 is TGTGCCATCAGTGGGGGGGATCGTCAGCCCCAGCATTTT.

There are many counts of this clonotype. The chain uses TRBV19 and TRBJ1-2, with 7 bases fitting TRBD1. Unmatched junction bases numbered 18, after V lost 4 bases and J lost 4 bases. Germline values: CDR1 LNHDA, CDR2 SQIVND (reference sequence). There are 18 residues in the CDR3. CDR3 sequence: CASSTPRGQPAKPYGYTF. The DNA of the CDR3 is TGTGCCAGTAGTACCCCCCGGGGACAGCCTGCGAAACCCTATGGCTACACCTTC. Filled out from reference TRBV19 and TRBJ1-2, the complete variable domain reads DGGITQSPKYLFRKEGQNVTLSCEQNLNHDAMYWYRQDPGQGLRLIYYSQIVNDFQKGDIAEGYSVSREKKESFPLTVTSAQKNPTAFYLCASSTPRGQPAKPYGYTFGSGTRLTVV.

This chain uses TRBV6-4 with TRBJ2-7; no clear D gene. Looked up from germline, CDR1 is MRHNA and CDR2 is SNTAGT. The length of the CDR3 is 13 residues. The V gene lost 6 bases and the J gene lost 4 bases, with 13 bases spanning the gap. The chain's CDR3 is CASSGGAQYEQYF. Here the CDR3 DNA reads TGTGCCAGCAGCGGCGGAGCTCAGTACGAGCAGTACTTC.

The CDR3 loop reads CATAGSLATGELFF. The CDR3 bases are TGTGCCACCGCAGGGTCTCTAGCCACCGGGGAGCTGTTTTTT. The chain joins TRBV15 to TRBJ2-2; D is possibly TRBD1 or TRBD2 (5 bases each). The CDR3 covers 14 residues. Trimming took 8 bases from V and 4 from J, leaving 14 bases between them. Germline assignment: CDR1 LNHNV and CDR2 YYDKDF (reference sequence).

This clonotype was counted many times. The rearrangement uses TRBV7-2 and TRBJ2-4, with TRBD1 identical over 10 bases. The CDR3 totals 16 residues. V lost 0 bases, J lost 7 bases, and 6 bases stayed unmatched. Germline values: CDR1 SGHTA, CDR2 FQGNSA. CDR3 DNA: TGTGCCAGCAGCTTAGCCGGGACAGGGGTCATGAACATTCAGTACTTC. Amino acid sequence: CASSLAGTGVMNIQYF.

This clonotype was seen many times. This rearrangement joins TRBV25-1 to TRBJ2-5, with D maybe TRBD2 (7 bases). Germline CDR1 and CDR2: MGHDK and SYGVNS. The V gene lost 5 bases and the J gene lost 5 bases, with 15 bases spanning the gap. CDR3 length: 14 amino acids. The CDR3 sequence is CASSLIGRGETQYF. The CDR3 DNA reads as TGTGCCAGCAGTTTAATAGGGAGGGGGGAGACCCAGTACTTC. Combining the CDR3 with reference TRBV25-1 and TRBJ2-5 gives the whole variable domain EADIYQTPRYLVIGTGKKITLECSQTMGHDKMYWYQQDPGMELHLIHYSYGVNSTEKGDLSSESTVSRIRTEHFPLTLESARPSHTSQYLCASSLIGRGETQYFGPGTRLLVL.

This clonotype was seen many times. CDR3 sequence: CSARERVLETQYF. CDR3 in DNA: TGCAGTGCTCGTGAGAGGGTATTGGAGACCCAGTACTTC. This chain uses TRBV20-1 with TRBJ2-5; D is possibly TRBD2 (5 bases). Trimming stripped 5 bases from V and 5 bases from J, with 15 bases between. Germline loops: CDR1 DFQATT, CDR2 SNEGSKA (reference sequence). The CDR3 covers 13 residues.

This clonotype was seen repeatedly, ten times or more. CDR3 in DNA: TGTGCCTGGAGCCGGACAGGGGACACTGAAGCTTTCTTT. Encoded protein: CAWSRTGDTEAFF. This rearrangement joins TRBV30 to TRBJ1-1, with 9 bases that match TRBD1. CDR1 and CDR2 (germline): GTSNPN, SVGIG (reference sequence). The CDR3 loop spans 13 amino acids. V gave up 3 bases and J gave up 3 bases; unmatched junction bases: 2.

In nucleotides, the CDR3 is TGTGCCAGCAGTGCCACAGGGGTCGCGAACACTGAAGCTTTCTTT. Protein: CASSATGVANTEAFF. This chain uses TRBV28 with TRBJ1-1, with 7 positions matching TRBD1. Germline V gene data show CDR1 as MDHEN and CDR2 as SYDVKM. There are 15 residues in the CDR3. With 5 bases clipped from V and 1 base from J, the junction kept 7 bases outside the gene matches.

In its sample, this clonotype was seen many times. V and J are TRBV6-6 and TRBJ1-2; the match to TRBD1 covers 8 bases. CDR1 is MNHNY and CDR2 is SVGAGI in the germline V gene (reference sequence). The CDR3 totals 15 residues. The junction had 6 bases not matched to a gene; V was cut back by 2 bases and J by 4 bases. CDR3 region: CASSYQGGQVYGYTF. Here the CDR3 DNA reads TGTGCCAGCAGTTACCAAGGGGGACAGGTCTATGGCTACACCTTC.

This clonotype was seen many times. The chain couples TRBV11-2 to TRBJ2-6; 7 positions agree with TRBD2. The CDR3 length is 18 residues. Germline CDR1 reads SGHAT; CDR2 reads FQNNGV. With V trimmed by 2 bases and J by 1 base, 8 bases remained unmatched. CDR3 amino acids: CASSLWGGIGSGANVLTF. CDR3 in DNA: TGTGCCAGCAGCTTATGGGGGGGAATAGGTTCTGGGGCCAACGTCCTGACTTTC.

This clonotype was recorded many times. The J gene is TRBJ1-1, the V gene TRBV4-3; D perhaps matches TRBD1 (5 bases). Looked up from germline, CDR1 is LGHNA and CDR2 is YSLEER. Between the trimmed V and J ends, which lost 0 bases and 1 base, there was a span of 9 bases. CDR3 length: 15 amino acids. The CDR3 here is CASSQDQGRNTEAFF. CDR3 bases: TGCGCCAGCAGCCAAGATCAGGGCAGGAACACTGAAGCTTTCTTT.

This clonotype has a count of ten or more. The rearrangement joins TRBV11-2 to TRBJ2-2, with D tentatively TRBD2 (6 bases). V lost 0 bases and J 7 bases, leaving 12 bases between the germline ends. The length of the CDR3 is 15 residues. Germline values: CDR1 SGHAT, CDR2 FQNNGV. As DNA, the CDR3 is TGTGCCAGCAGCTTAGAGGGCGGGGTTGTCGGGGAGCTGTTTTTT. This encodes CASSLEGGVVGELFF. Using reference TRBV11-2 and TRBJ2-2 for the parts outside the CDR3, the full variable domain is EAGVAQSPRYKIIEKRQSVAFWCNPISGHATLYWYQQILGQGPKLLIQFQNNGVVDDSQLPKDRFSAERLKGVDSTLKIQPAKLEDSAVYLCASSLEGGVVGELFFGEGSRLTVL.

This CDR3 is CASSLGAGNYGYTF. The CDR3 DNA reads TGTGCCAGCAGTTTAGGTGCAGGGAACTATGGCTACACCTTC. The chain links TRBV12-3 or TRBV12-4 to TRBJ1-2; a weak D match, TRBD1 (5 bases). This CDR3 is 14 amino acids long. V dropped 1 base and J dropped 2 bases, with 8 bases sitting between them.

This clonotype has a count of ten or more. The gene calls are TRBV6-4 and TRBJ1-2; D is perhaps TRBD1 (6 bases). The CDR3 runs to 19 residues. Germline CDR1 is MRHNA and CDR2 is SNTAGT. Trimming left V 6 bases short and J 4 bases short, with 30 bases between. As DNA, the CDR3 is TGTGCCAGCAGAAACCCTCTTACTACTGGGACACCTAATTCCTATGGCTACACCTTC. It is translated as CASRNPLTTGTPNSYGYTF.

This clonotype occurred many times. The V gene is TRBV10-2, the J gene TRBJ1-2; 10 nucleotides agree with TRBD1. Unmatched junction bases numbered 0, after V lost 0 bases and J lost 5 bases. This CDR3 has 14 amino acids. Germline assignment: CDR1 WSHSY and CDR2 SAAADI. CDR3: CASSESGQGYGYTF. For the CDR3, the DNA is TGCGCCAGCAGTGAGTCGGGACAGGGGTATGGCTACACCTTC.

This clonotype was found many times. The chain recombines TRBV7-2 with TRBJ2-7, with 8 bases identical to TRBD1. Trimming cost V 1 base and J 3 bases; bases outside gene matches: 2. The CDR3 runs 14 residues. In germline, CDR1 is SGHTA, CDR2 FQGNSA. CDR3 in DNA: TGTGCCAGCAGCTTAGGGACAGGGATCTACGAGCAGTACTTC. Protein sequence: CASSLGTGIYEQYF.